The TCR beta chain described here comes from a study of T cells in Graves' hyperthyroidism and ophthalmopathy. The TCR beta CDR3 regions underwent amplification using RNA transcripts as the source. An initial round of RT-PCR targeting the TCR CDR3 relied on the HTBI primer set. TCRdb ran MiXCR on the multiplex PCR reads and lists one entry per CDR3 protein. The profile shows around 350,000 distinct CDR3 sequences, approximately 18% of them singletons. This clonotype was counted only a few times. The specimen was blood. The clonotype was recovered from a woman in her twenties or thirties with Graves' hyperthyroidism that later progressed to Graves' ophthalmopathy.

CDR3 DNA: TGTGCCAGCAGCCAAGGGATCACGGGGGGGCGCTTCAATGAGCAGTTCTTC. It encodes CASSQGITGGRFNEQFF. The V gene is TRBV3-1, the J gene TRBJ2-1; 8 positions match TRBD2. The CDR3 runs 17 residues. Trimming cost V 1 base and J 6 bases; bases outside gene matches: 11. From germline, CDR1 is LGHDT and CDR2 YNNKEL (reference sequence).